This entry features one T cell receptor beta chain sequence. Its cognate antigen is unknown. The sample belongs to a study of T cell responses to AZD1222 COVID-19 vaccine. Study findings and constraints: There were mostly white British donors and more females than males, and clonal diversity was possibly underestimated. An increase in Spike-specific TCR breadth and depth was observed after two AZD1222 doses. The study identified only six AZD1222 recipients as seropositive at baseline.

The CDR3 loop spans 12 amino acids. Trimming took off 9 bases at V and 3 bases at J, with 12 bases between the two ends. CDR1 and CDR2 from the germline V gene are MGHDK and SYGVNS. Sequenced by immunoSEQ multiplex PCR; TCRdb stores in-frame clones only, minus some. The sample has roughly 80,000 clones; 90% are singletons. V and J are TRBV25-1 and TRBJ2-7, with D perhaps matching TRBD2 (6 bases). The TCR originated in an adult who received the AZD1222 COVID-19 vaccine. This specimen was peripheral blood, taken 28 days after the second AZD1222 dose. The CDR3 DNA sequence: TGTGCCAGTACGGGACTCCTCTACGAGCAGTACTTC. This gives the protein CASTGLLYEQYF.